This T cell receptor beta chain was recovered during a study of T-cell memory formation after mild COVID-19 (dated by TCRdb to the early 2020s). For the wider study: TCR sequence clusters from the two donors were largely donor specific. In a couple of donors, T-cell clones that expanded and contracted after mild COVID-19 were tracked by sequencing TCRalpha and TCRbeta repertoires over time. The cohort was made up of two young adult volunteers, one female and one male, who were previously healthy.

Overall study outcomes, separate from this receptor: Contracting CD4+ clones were found mainly in CM and EM memory subsets, while CD8+ clones were enriched in EMRA. The study covered only a couple of mild cases, and larger cohorts including severe cases with pre-infection samples were considered necessary. SARS-CoV-2 specificity was not confirmed for the second-wave clones peaking on day 37. The detection of some responding clones in pre-infection memory suggests that pre-existing cross-reactive memory T cells joined the SARS-CoV-2 response. Clones that contracted from day 15 to 85 showed balanced CD4/CD8 phenotypes, whereas a second wave of clones that expanded from day 15 to 37 leaned towards CD4+.

PBMCs were isolated by Ficoll-Paque density gradient centrifugation. In this sample, this clonotype turned up a few times. The antigen it binds to is not known. The sample holds no much larger clone one base away, and base qualities are not on file. The instrument given in TCRdb is Illumina NovaSeq 6000. TCRalpha and TCRbeta cDNA libraries were built by 5'RACE with constant-segment primers, adding sample barcodes and unique molecular identifiers. Trizol reagent was used to extract RNA from every sample. Amplification of the libraries took two PCR steps, and the second step added a second sample barcode plus Illumina TruSeq adapters. Sequencing of the libraries was done on an Illumina NovaSeq, producing 2 x 150 bp paired-end reads. In the authors' own workflow: With migec v1.2.7, reads were demultiplexed and then collapsed into UMI-guided consensus sequences. Using mixcr v2.1.11, the UMI consensuses were aligned to TRA and TRB V and J templates and assembled into clonotypes. A clonotype was counted as expanded or contracted only if both edgeR and NoisET called the change significant, with noise models trained on biological replicates. For edgeR calls, the thresholds were a false discovery rate-adjusted p below 0.01 and a log2 fold-change of 1. As an exploratory analysis of dynamics, PCA with hierarchical clustering was applied to max-normalized trajectories of the 1000 most abundant clonotypes. Separately sequenced CD4+ and CD8+ repertoires were used to assign a CD4 or CD8 phenotype to each responding clone. TCRdb took the public reads, trimmed them with fastp at Q25, ran MiXCR for clone calling and kept in-frame beta chains. Each entry is one CDR3 protein sequence, shown with its most common DNA and genes. TCRdb's processing, not the authors' own work, is the source of the V and J calls. Recorded for this sample are hundreds of thousands of distinct CDR3 sequences; around 19% of them occurred a single time. The top ten constitute 20% to 25% of the sample.

This clonotype originated in a young man who had mild COVID-19 (a few samples of this study predate the infection). The sample titles of this study are shuffled in the database, so cell type and time point are left out; the donor was told from shared clones. The sample was PBMCs or a T cell subset sorted from them (not recorded which).

Read as DNA, the sequence is TGTGCCAGCAGTTTCTCCGTCGGGGAGCTGTTTTTT. It is translated as CASSFSVGELFF. The chain uses TRBV12-3 or TRBV12-4 and TRBJ2-2; there is no confident call for the D gene. The CDR3 goes from the cysteine to the phenylalanine over 12 residues. This entry keeps only the CDR3 DNA: 36 bases, framed from base 1. Relative to germline, V is 3 bases shorter and J is 7 bases shorter, with 6 bases between their ends.